This TCR beta chain was sequenced for a study of low-dose radiotherapy and immunotherapy resistance in tumors. TCR amplification involved 20 PCR cycles with a constant-region primer and V-primer adapter. TCRdb processed the reads anew with MiXCR; each CDR3 protein has one entry. The table records tens of thousands of distinct CDR3 sequences, roughly 12% of them present only once. As to time point: before trial treatment. In the RACIN dose-escalation trial, donors got nivolumab plus ipilimumab with aspirin, cyclophosphamide and radiotherapy. Germline V CDR1 and CDR2: ENHRY, SYGVKD. The germline V and J ends were trimmed by 4 bases and 6 bases, with 11 bases remaining between them. This CDR3 has 13 residues.

Sequencing used PBMCs, obtained before treatment. The genes are TRBV10-3 and TRBJ2-3; no clear D. The clonotype comes from a female donor with ovarian cancer. CDR3 protein: CAISASAEDTQYF. The CDR3, as DNA: TGTGCCATCAGTGCGTCGGCCGAGGATACGCAGTATTTT.